The clone carrying this T cell receptor (beta chain) was seen many times. RNA transcripts provided the source from which TCR beta CDR3 regions were amplified. RT-PCR in the first round (using the HTBI primer set) targeted the TCR CDR3. One entry per CDR3 protein results from TCRdb running MiXCR on the multiplex PCR reads. This table has about 380,000 distinct CDR3 sequences, approximately 14% appearing once. A Clinical Activity Score of at least 3, a NOSPECS grade of at least 4 and a duration under 3 months were recorded in the ophthalmopathy patients. Trimming left V 2 bases short and J 0 bases short, with 11 bases between. CDR1 and CDR2 from the germline V gene are MNHEY and SMNVEV (reference sequence). The CDR3 is 16 residues long. These data belong to a study of T cells in Graves' hyperthyroidism and ophthalmopathy.

This receptor was taken from a woman in her twenties or thirties with Graves' ophthalmopathy. The sequencing input was blood. This chain connects TRBV27 to TRBJ2-1; the D is unclear. CDR3 coding DNA: TGTGCCAGCAGTTTAAAGCTTGGTAGCTCCTACAATGAGCAGTTCTTC. It encodes CASSLKLGSSYNEQFF.